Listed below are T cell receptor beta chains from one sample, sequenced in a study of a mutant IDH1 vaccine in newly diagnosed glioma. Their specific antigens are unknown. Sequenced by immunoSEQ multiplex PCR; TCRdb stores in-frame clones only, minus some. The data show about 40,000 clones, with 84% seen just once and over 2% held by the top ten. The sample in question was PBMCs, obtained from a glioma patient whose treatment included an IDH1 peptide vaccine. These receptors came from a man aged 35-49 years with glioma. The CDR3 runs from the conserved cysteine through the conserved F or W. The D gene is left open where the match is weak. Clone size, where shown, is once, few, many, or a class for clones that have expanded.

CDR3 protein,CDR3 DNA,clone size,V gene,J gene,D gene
CASSQDLQREGYEQYF,TGTGCCAGCAGCCAAGATCTTCAGCGGGAGGGATACGAGCAGTACTTC,NA,TRBV4-2,TRBJ2-7,TRBD2
CASRWGQGPYEQYF,TGTGCCAGCAGGTGGGGACAGGGACCCTACGAGCAGTACTTC,NA,TRBV27,TRBJ2-7,TRBD1
CASSYFGLPKVSYEQYF,TGTGCCAGCAGCTACTTCGGACTCCCTAAGGTTAGCTACGAGCAGTACTTC,once,TRBV5-6,TRBJ2-7,NA
CASSLKGAEANYGYTF,TGCGCCAGCAGCTTAAAGGGGGCAGAAGCTAACTATGGCTACACCTTC,NA,TRBV5-1,TRBJ1-2,TRBD1
CASSLAEAGGEKLFF,TGTGCCAGCAGCTTGGCCGAGGCAGGGGGCGAAAAACTGTTTTTT,NA,TRBV5-4,TRBJ1-4,TRBD1
CASSDRSYEQYF,TGCGCCAGCTCAGACCGCTCCTACGAGCAGTACTTC,few,TRBV5-1,TRBJ2-7,NA
CASSPLRGSNQPQHF,TGTGCCAGCAGTCCTCTCAGGGGGAGCAATCAGCCCCAGCATTTT,few,TRBV7-2,TRBJ1-5,TRBD1
CASSWDRGQGGYTF,TGCGCCAGCAGCTGGGACAGGGGACAGGGTGGCTACACCTTC,NA,TRBV5-1,TRBJ1-2,TRBD1
CASSRDPSYEQYF,TGTGCCAGCAGCCGGGACCCATCCTACGAGCAGTACTTC,NA,TRBV9,TRBJ2-7,NA
CASSLGAGGVRSQETQYF,TGTGCCAGCAGCTTAGGAGCCGGGGGGGTTCGTTCCCAAGAGACCCAGTACTTC,NA,TRBV7-9,TRBJ2-5,TRBD2
CASSQGVTSGYEQYF,TGCGCCAGCAGCCAAGGGGTGACTAGCGGCTACGAGCAGTACTTC,NA,TRBV4-1,TRBJ2-7,TRBD2
CASSPRGVAATNEKLFF,TGTGCCAGCAGCCCCCGGGGGGTAGCCGCAACTAATGAAAAACTGTTTTTT,NA,TRBV4-2,TRBJ1-4,NA
CASSQGVGSYNEQFF,TGTGCCAGCAGCCAAGGGGTCGGGTCCTACAATGAGCAGTTCTTC,NA,TRBV14,TRBJ2-1,NA
CASSHQTSGETQYF,TGCGCCAGCAGCCACCAGACTAGCGGGGAGACCCAGTACTTC,few,TRBV4-3,TRBJ2-5,TRBD2
CASAQVRANTGELFF,TGTGCCAGCGCCCAGGTTCGGGCGAACACCGGGGAGCTGTTTTTT,NA,TRBV6-1,TRBJ2-2,NA
CASSLSTGELFF,TGTGCCAGCAGCTTATCAACAGGGGAGCTGTTTTTT,NA,TRBV27,TRBJ2-2,NA
CASSFAGGAGNEQFF,TGTGCCAGCAGCTTCGCAGGGGGCGCCGGCAATGAGCAGTTCTTC,NA,TRBV5-6,TRBJ2-1,TRBD1
CASSFVPTNEKLFF,TGTGCCAGCAGTTTTGTGCCAACTAATGAAAAACTGTTTTTT,NA,TRBV28,TRBJ1-4,NA
CASSFLGRGISGELFF,TGCGCCAGCAGCTTCCTAGGCAGGGGCATATCCGGGGAGCTGTTTTTT,NA,TRBV5-1,TRBJ2-2,NA
CASGAGTGGLETQYF,TGTGCCAGCGGTGCCGGGACAGGGGGCCTGGAGACCCAGTACTTC,NA,TRBV9,TRBJ2-5,TRBD1
CASSQDGGAGVQPQHF,TGCGCCAGCAGCCAAGATGGGGGTGCCGGAGTTCAGCCCCAGCATTTT,NA,TRBV4-1,TRBJ1-5,NA
CASSQTGFGEKLFF,TGTGCCAGCAGCCAAACAGGGTTCGGTGAAAAACTGTTTTTT,NA,TRBV4-2,TRBJ1-4,NA
CASRPDRGLFF,TGTGCCAGCAGACCAGACAGAGGACTGTTTTTT,NA,TRBV2,TRBJ1-4,NA
CASSRYSVGADYGYTF,TGTGCCAGCAGTCGTTACAGCGTGGGGGCGGACTATGGCTACACCTTC,NA,TRBV2,TRBJ1-2,NA
CASSLTSGRNEQFF,TGTGCCAGCAGTCTTACGTCGGGGCGCAATGAGCAGTTCTTC,NA,TRBV6-5,TRBJ2-1,NA
CASSSSGLDEQFF,TGTGCCAGCAGCTCCTCCGGACTAGATGAGCAGTTCTTC,NA,TRBV7-3,TRBJ2-1,TRBD2
CASSSNTSPWAGTDTQYF,TGTGCCAGCAGCTCTAATACTAGCCCCTGGGCGGGCACAGATACGCAGTATTTT,few,TRBV14,TRBJ2-3,NA
CASQGDIKAFF,TGTGCCAGCCAGGGCGACATTAAAGCTTTCTTT,NA,TRBV28,TRBJ1-1,NA
CASSQDGIVLTKNIQYF,TGCGCCAGCAGCCAAGATGGGATAGTCTTAACCAAAAACATTCAGTACTTC,once,TRBV4-1,TRBJ2-4,NA
CSVSSGANVLTF,TGCAGCGTTTCTTCTGGGGCCAACGTCCTGACTTTC,NA,TRBV29-1,TRBJ2-6,NA
CASSPNVAGYNEQFF,TGTGCCAGCAGCCCGAACGTAGCGGGCTACAATGAGCAGTTCTTC,NA,TRBV7-9,TRBJ2-1,TRBD2
CASSFGSNYEQYF,TGTGCCAGCAGCTTTGGCAGCAACTACGAGCAGTACTTC,NA,TRBV5-5,TRBJ2-7,NA
CASSLVSSGGYEQYF,TGTGCCAGCAGCTTAGTGTCTAGCGGGGGGTACGAGCAGTACTTC,NA,TRBV7-8,TRBJ2-7,TRBD2
CASSFSPTANTEAFF,TGTGCCAGCAGCTTTTCCCCGACGGCGAACACTGAAGCTTTCTTT,NA,TRBV5-6,TRBJ1-1,NA
CASSLGQGIFYGYTF,TGTGCCAGCAGCTTGGGTCAGGGAATTTTCTATGGCTACACCTTC,NA,TRBV5-4,TRBJ1-2,NA
CASSNTINEQFF,TGTGCCAGCAGTAATACCATCAATGAGCAGTTCTTC,NA,TRBV25-1,TRBJ2-1,NA
CASSLGDGSYEQYF,TGTGCCAGCAGCTTAGGGGACGGATCCTACGAGCAGTACTTC,NA,TRBV11-1,TRBJ2-7,NA
CASSFTRSGELFF,TGTGCCAGCAGCTTTACCCGTAGCGGGGAGCTGTTTTTT,NA,TRBV7-3,TRBJ2-2,NA
CASSVGLAGYEQYF,TGTGCCAGCAGCGTGGGACTAGCGGGCTACGAGCAGTACTTC,NA,TRBV7-6,TRBJ2-7,TRBD2
CASSASGTSGLDEQYF,TGTGCCAGCAGCGCTTCCGGGACTAGCGGGCTCGACGAGCAGTACTTC,NA,TRBV7-2,TRBJ2-7,TRBD2
CASRRDGNEKLFF,TGTGCCAGCAGGCGGGACGGAAATGAAAAACTGTTTTTT,NA,TRBV28,TRBJ1-4,NA
CASSLRTGFGEAFF,TGTGCCAGCTCACTACGGACAGGGTTTGGTGAAGCTTTCTTT,NA,TRBV18,TRBJ1-1,TRBD1
CASSAGMIAKNIQYF,TGTGCCAGCAGCGCCGGAATGATAGCCAAAAACATTCAGTACTTC,NA,TRBV7-9,TRBJ2-4,NA
CAISGTPRDEQFF,TGTGCCATCAGCGGGACTCCACGCGATGAGCAGTTCTTC,NA,TRBV10-3,TRBJ2-1,NA
CASSRLARTDTQYF,TGTGCCAGCTCGCGGCTAGCGCGCACAGATACGCAGTATTTT,NA,TRBV7-2,TRBJ2-3,NA
CASSIPAHRNYGYTF,TGTGCCAGTAGTATCCCAGCTCACCGTAACTATGGCTACACCTTC,NA,TRBV19,TRBJ1-2,NA
CASSQAVAGRTGELFF,TGTGCCAGCAGCCAAGCAGTGGCGGGACGCACCGGGGAGCTGTTTTTT,NA,TRBV4-2,TRBJ2-2,NA
CASSPRTISYNEQFF,TGCGCCAGCAGCCCCAGGACCATCTCCTACAATGAGCAGTTCTTC,NA,TRBV5-1,TRBJ2-1,NA
CASTPAGGYEQYF,TGTGCCAGCACCCCGGCGGGAGGCTACGAGCAGTACTTC,NA,TRBV7-9,TRBJ2-7,TRBD2
CASGSAGGGEQFF,TGTGCCAGTGGGAGTGCGGGAGGTGGAGAGCAGTTCTTC,NA,TRBV6-6,TRBJ2-1,TRBD2
CASSLALSSGQETQYF,TGTGCCAGCAGCTTAGCCTTGTCTAGCGGCCAAGAGACCCAGTACTTC,NA,TRBV11-2,TRBJ2-5,TRBD2
CASRKEREYETQYF,TGTGCCAGCAGGAAAGAGCGGGAGTACGAGACCCAGTACTTC,NA,TRBV5-4,TRBJ2-5,TRBD2
CASSPSRGSMNTEAFF,TGTGCCAGCAGCCCGTCGAGGGGCTCCATGAACACTGAAGCTTTCTTT,NA,TRBV5-4,TRBJ1-1,NA
CASSAGQSNYGYTF,TGTGCCAGCAGCGCCGGACAGTCTAACTATGGCTACACCTTC,NA,TRBV6-4,TRBJ1-2,NA
CASSVRLVATDTQYF,TGTGCCAGCAGCGTCCGACTAGTTGCCACAGATACGCAGTATTTT,NA,TRBV9,TRBJ2-3,NA